This T cell receptor (beta chain) was identified in a study of blood T cell repertoires in COVID-19. Study details: The United States, Italy and Spain supplied acute and convalescent COVID-19 samples. Nucleic acid was either cDNA or gDNA, and it came from T cells, B-cell-depleted T cells, or PBMCs.

Assay: immunoSEQ multiplex PCR; the TCRdb copy retains only in-frame clones and omits some. The sample contains tens of thousands of clones, over 85% of which appear only once. The CDR3 spans 15 residues. V lost 8 bases, J lost 0 bases, and 7 bases stayed unmatched. Germline CDR1 and CDR2: SNHLY and FYNNEI. This sequence originates from a man aged 50-59 years with acute or convalescent COVID-19. V gene TRBV2 combines with J gene TRBJ1-1; TRBD1 matches at 9 bases. The specimen was peripheral blood. This CDR3 is CASPTDRGVNTEAFF. The CDR3 bases are TGTGCCAGCCCTACTGACAGGGGGGTGAACACTGAAGCTTTCTTT.